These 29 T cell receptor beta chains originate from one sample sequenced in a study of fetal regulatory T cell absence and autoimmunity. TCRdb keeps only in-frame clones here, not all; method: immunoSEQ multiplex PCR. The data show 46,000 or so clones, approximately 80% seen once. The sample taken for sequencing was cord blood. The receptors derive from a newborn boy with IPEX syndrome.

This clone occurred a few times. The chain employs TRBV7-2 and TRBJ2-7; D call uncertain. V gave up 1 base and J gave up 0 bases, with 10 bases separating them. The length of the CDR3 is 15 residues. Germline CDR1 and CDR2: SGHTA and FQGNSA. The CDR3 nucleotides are TGTGCCAGCAGCTTAGGAGCGATAAGCTCCTACGAGCAGTACTTC. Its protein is CASSLGAISSYEQYF.

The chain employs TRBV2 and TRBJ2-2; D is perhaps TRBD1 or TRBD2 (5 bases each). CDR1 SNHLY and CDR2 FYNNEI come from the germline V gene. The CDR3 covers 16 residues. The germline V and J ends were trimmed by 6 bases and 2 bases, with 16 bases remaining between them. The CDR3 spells CASSFRDAYNTGELFF. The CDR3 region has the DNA TGTGCCAGCAGCTTCCGGGACGCCTATAACACCGGGGAGCTGTTTTTT.

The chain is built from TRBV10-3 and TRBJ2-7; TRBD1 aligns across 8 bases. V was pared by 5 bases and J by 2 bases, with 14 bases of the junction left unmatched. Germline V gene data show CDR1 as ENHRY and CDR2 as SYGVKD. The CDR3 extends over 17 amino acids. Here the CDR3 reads CAISLTAPGQVTYEQYF. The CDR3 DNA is TGTGCCATCAGTTTAACGGCTCCGGGACAGGTTACCTACGAGCAGTACTTC.

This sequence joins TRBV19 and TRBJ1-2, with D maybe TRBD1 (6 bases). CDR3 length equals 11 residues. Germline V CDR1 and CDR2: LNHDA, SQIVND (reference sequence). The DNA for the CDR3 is TGTGGAGCCAGGGGAGGCTATGGCTACACCTTC. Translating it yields CGARGGYGYTF.

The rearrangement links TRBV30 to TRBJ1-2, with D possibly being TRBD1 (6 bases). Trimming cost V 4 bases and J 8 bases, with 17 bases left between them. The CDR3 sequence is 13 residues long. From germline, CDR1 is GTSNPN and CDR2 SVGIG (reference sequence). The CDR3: CAWTSTGKGGYTF. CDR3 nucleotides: TGTGCCTGGACCTCTACAGGGAAGGGAGGCTACACCTTC.

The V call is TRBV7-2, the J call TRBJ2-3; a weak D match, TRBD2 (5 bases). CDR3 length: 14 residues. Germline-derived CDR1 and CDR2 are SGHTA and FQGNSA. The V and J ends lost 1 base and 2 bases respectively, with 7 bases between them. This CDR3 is CASSLVGNTDTQYF. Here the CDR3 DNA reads TGTGCCAGCAGCTTAGTCGGGAACACAGATACGCAGTATTTT.

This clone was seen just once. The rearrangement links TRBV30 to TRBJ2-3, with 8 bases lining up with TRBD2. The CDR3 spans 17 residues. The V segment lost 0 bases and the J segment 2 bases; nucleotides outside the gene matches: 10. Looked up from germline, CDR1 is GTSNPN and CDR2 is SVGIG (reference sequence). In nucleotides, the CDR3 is TGTGCCTGGAGTGTAGGGGTAGCGGGAACCCTCACAGATACGCAGTATTTT. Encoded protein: CAWSVGVAGTLTDTQYF.

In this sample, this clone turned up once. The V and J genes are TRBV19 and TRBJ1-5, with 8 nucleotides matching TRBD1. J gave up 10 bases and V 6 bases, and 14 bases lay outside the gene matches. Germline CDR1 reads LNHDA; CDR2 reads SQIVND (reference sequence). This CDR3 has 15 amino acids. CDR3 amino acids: CASSIIGAGGRPQHF. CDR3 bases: TGTGCCAGTAGCATTATAGGGGCAGGGGGCAGACCCCAGCATTTT.

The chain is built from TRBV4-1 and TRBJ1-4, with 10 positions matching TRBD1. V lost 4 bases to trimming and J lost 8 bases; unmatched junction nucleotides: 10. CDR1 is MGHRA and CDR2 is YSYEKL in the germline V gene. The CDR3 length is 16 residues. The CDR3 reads CASSRSTGTGDEKLFF. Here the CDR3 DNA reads TGCGCCAGCAGCCGATCTACCGGGACAGGGGACGAAAAACTGTTTTTT.

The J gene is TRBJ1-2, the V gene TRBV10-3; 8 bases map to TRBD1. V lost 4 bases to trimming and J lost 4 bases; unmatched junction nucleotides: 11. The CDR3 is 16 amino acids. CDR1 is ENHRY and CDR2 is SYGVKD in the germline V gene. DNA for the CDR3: TGTGCCATCAGTGCCGCGACAGGGGTGAAGGGCTATGGCTACACCTTC. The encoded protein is CAISAATGVKGYGYTF.

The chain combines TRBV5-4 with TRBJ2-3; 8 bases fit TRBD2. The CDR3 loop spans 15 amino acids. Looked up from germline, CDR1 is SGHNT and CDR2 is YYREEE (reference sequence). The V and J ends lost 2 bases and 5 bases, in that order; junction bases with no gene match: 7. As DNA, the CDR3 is TGTGCCAGCAGCTTCCCGCCAGCGGGAGAAGATACGCAGTATTTT. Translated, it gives CASSFPPAGEDTQYF.

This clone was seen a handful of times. CDR3 protein: CASSAGTGYEQYF. DNA of the CDR3: TGTGCCAGCAGCGCCGGGACAGGGTACGAGCAGTACTTC. V usage is TRBV9 and J usage is TRBJ2-7, with 9 bases aligning to TRBD1. Trimming cost V 3 bases and J 4 bases; bases outside gene matches: 2. The CDR3 is 13 amino acids. Germline CDR1 is SGDLS and CDR2 is YYNGEE.

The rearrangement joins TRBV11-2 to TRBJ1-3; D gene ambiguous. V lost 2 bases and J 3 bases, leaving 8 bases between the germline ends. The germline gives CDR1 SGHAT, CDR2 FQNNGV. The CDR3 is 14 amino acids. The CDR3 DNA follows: TGTGCCAGCAGCTTATTCACGGATGGAAACACCATATATTTT. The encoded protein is CASSLFTDGNTIYF. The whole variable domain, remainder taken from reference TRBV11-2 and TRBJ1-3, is EAGVAQSPRYKIIEKRQSVAFWCNPISGHATLYWYQQILGQGPKLLIQFQNNGVVDDSQLPKDRFSAERLKGVDSTLKIQPAKLEDSAVYLCASSLFTDGNTIYFGEGSWLTVV.

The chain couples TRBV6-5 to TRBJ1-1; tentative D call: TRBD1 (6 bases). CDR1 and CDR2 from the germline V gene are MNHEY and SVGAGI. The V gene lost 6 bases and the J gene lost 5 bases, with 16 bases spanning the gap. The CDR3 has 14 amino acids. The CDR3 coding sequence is TGTGCCAGCAGACCGTTGACAGGAAGGACTGAAGCTTTCTTT. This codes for CASRPLTGRTEAFF.

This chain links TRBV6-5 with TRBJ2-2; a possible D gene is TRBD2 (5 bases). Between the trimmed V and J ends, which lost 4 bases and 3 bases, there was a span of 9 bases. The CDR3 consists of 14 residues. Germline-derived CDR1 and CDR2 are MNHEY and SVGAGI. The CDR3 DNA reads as TGTGCCAGCAGTTGGCTAGCAGACACCGGGGAGCTGTTTTTT. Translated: CASSWLADTGELFF.

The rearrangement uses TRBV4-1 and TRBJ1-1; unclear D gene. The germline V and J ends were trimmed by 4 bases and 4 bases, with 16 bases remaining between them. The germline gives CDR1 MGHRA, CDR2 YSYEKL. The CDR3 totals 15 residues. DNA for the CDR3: TGCGCCAGCAGCCCAGGACCGGGCGTAAGCACTGAAGCTTTCTTT. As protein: CASSPGPGVSTEAFF.

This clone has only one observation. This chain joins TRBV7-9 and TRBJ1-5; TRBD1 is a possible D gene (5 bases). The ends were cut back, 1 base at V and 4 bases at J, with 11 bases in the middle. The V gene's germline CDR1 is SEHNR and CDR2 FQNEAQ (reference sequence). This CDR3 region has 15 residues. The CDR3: CASSLGGLRNQPQHF. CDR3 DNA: TGTGCCAGCAGCTTAGGGGGACTAAGGAATCAGCCCCAGCATTTT.

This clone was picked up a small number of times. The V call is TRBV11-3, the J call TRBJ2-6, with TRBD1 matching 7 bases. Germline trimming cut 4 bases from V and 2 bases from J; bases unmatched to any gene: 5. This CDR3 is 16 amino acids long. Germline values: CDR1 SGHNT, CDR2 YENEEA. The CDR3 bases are TGTGCCAGCAGCTACGAGAGGGGGCCTGGGGCCAACGTCCTGACTTTC. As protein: CASSYERGPGANVLTF.

CDR3 loop: CAISVQGALRGTEAFF. CDR3 coding DNA: TGTGCCATCAGTGTTCAGGGGGCGCTGAGGGGCACTGAAGCTTTCTTT. The chain uses TRBV10-3 and TRBJ1-1; TRBD1 agrees at 8 bases. CDR3 length: 16 amino acids. Germline CDR1 reads ENHRY; CDR2 reads SYGVKD. Trimming removed 4 bases from V and 4 bases from J; junction bases left unmatched: 11.

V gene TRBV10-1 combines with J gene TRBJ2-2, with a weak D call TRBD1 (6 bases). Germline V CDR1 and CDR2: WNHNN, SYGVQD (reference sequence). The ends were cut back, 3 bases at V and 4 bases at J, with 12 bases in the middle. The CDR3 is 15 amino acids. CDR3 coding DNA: TGCGCCAGCAGTGAAGTCGGCAGGGGCACCGGGGAGCTGTTTTTT. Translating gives CASSEVGRGTGELFF.

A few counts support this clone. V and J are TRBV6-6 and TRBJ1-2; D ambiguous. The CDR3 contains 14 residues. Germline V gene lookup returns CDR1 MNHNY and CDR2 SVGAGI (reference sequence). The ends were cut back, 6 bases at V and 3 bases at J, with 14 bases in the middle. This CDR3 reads CASSFRSGHYGYTF. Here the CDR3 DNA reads TGTGCCAGCAGCTTTCGGTCAGGCCACTATGGCTACACCTTC.

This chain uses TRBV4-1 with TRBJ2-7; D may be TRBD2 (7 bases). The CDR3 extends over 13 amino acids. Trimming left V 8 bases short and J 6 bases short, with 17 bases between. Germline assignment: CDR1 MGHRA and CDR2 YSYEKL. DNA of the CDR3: TGCGCCAGCTCGGTTACAGGGAGGGGCGAGCAGTACTTC. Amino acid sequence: CASSVTGRGEQYF.

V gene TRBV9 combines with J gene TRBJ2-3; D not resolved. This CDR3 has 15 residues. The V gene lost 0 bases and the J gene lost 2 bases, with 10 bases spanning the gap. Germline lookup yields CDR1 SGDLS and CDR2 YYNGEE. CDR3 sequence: CASSVELAATDTQYF. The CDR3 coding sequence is TGTGCCAGCAGCGTAGAGTTGGCAGCCACAGATACGCAGTATTTT. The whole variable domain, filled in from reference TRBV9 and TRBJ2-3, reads DSGVTQTPKHLITATGQRVTLRCSPRSGDLSVYWYQQSLDQGLQFLIQYYNGEERAKGNILERFSAQQFPDLHSELNLSSLELGDSALYFCASSVELAATDTQYFGPGTRLTVL.

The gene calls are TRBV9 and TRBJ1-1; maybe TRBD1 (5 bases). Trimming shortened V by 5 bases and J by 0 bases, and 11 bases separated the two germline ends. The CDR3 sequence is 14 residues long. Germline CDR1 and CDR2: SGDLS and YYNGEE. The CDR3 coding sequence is TGTGCCAGCAGTACGGGACGGATGAACACTGAAGCTTTCTTT. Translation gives CASSTGRMNTEAFF.

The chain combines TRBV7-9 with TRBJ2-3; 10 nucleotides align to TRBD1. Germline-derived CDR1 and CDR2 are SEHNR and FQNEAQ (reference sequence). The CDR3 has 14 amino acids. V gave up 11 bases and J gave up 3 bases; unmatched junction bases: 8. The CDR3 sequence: CAGGRQGATDTQYF. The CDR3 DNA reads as TGTGCCGGAGGGCGACAGGGGGCAACAGATACGCAGTATTTT.

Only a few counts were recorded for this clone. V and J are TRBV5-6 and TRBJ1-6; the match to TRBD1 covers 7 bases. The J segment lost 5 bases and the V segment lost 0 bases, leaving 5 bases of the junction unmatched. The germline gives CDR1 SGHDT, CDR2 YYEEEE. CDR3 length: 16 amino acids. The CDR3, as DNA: TGTGCCAGCAGCTTGGAGGCAGGGGGGGATAATTCACCCCTCCACTTT. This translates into CASSLEAGGDNSPLHF.

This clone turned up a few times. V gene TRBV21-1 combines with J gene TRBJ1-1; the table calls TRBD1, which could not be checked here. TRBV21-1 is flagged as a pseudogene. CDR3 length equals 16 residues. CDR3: CASSKVRGRLNTEAFF. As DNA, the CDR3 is TGTGCCAGCAGCAAAGTAAGGGGTAGGTTGAACACTGAAGCTTTCTTT.

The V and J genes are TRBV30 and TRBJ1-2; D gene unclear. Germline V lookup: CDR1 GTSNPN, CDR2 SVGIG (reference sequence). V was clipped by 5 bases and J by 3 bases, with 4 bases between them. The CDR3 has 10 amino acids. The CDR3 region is CAWRDYGYTF. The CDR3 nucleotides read TGTGCCTGGCGGGACTATGGCTACACCTTC.

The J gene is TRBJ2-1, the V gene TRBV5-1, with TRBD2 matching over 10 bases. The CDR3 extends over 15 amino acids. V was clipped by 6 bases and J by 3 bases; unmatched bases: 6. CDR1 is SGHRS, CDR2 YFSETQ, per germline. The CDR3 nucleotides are TGCGCCAGCACTAGCGGGAGTGGTTTCTACAATGAGCAGTTCTTC. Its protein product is CASTSGSGFYNEQFF.